A selection of T cell receptor beta chains follows, all from one sample in a study of T-cell reconstitution after alpha-beta-depleted transplantation in children. From the PCR reads, TCRdb called clonotypes with MiXCR, one entry per CDR3 protein. The data hold 640,000 or so distinct CDR3 sequences, with 15% to 20% observed a single time. Sequenced here: PBMCs from the stem cell graft donor, sampled from the stem cell graft. These receptors all come from a human donor who donated a stem cell graft to a child with acute myeloid leukemia. Both conserved end residues are part of each CDR3. Each record gives: D gene, J gene, V gene, CDR3 length, clone size, CDR3 DNA, CDR3 protein. A D gene is named only where the DNA matches it firmly. Part of the rows lack a size; the others show once, few, many or a class for expanded clones.

NA	TRBJ2-1	TRBV20-1	14	few	TGCAGTGAAACCGTTGGGCTCAGGAGCAATGAGCAGTTCTTC	CSETVGLRSNEQFF
TRBD2	TRBJ2-5	TRBV4-1	17	NA	TGCGCCAGCAGCCGCGGTGTTAGCGGGGGGTTAGCAGAGACCCAGTACTTC	CASSRGVSGGLAETQYF
NA	TRBJ2-5	TRBV25-1	13	few	TGTGCCAGCAGTGATTTCAGGGCGGAGACCCAGTACTTC	CASSDFRAETQYF
NA	TRBJ2-3	TRBV5-5	15	many	TGTGCCAGCAGCTTACAGGGCCGGCGGACAGATACGCAGTATTTT	CASSLQGRRTDTQYF
NA	TRBJ2-4	TRBV7-9	15	NA	TGTGCCAGCAGCTTAATCCAGGGAAGGGAAAACATTCAGTACTTC	CASSLIQGRENIQYF
TRBD1	TRBJ1-6	TRBV5-1	14	few	TGCGCCAGCAGCTCGGGACAGATTAATTCACCCCTCCACTTT	CASSSGQINSPLHF
TRBD2	TRBJ2-1	TRBV20-1	14	many	TGCAGTGCTACCCGGGACTACAAATCGCATGAGCAGTTCTTC	CSATRDYKSHEQFF
TRBD1	TRBJ2-2	TRBV5-1	16	NA	TGCGCCAGCAGCACCGGACAGGGGTGGAGGACCGGGGAGCTGTTTTTT	CASSTGQGWRTGELFF
TRBD1	TRBJ1-1	TRBV20-1	14	NA	TGCAGTGCTTCCGGACAGGGCGTGAACACTGAAGCTTTCTTT	CSASGQGVNTEAFF
NA	TRBJ1-3	TRBV6-1	17	many	TGTGCCAGCACTCGGGCAGGGTTATCGTTACCTGGAAACACCATATATTTT	CASTRAGLSLPGNTIYF
NA	TRBJ2-1	TRBV25-1	13	NA	TGTGCCAGCAGTGCCGTGAAGAATGGTGAGCAGTTCTTC	CASSAVKNGEQFF
TRBD2	TRBJ2-1	TRBV5-6	15	many	TGTGCCAGCAGCTTGGTTAGCGGGGGTTTCAATGAGCAGTTCTTC	CASSLVSGGFNEQFF
TRBD1	TRBJ1-6	TRBV5-1	15	few	TGCGCCAGCAGCCCGACAGGGGCGCCGAATTCACCCCTCCACTTT	CASSPTGAPNSPLHF
NA	TRBJ1-5	TRBV7-9	14	many	TGTGCCAGCAGCTCACAAGGGGCGGATCAGCCCCAGCATTTT	CASSSQGADQPQHF
NA	TRBJ1-1	TRBV10-3	16	NA	TGTGCCATCAGTGAGTCGTTCGGGGAGGGCAACACTGAAGCTTTCTTT	CAISESFGEGNTEAFF
NA	TRBJ2-7	TRBV20-1	13	many	TGCAGTGCTAGAGCCTCACCGGGATACGAGCAGTACTTC	CSARASPGYEQYF
NA	TRBJ1-3	TRBV5-5	18	NA	TGTGCCAGCAGCTTGGCGAAGACAGCGGCCCTCACTGGAAACACCATATATTTT	CASSLAKTAALTGNTIYF
TRBD2	TRBJ2-2	TRBV20-1	14	NA	TGCAGTGCTAGGCGGGGGGGCCGGAACGGGGAGCTGTTTTTT	CSARRGGRNGELFF
NA	TRBJ2-2	TRBV4-3	15	NA	TGCGCCAGCAGCCTCGGACTTCTGAACACCGGGGAGCTGTATTTT	CASSLGLLNTGELYF
TRBD2	TRBJ2-1	TRBV20-1	16	few	TGCAGTGCTAGTAGCGGGGGGCGAAGGTCCTACAATGAGCAGTTCTTC	CSASSGGRRSYNEQFF
NA	TRBJ1-6	TRBV27	16	many	TGTGCCAGCAGTTTATCCGGGTCATCCAAAATTCACCCCCTCCACTTT	CASSLSGSSKIHPLHF
TRBD2	TRBJ2-1	TRBV7-3	14	NA	TGTGCCAGCAGCTTAACTAGCGGGGGCTATGAGCAGTTCTTC	CASSLTSGGYEQFF
NA	TRBJ1-1	TRBV29-1	12	many	TGCAGCGTTGGCAGGCAAAACACTGAAGCTTTCTTT	CSVGRQNTEAFF
TRBD2	TRBJ2-1	TRBV20-1	20	many	TGCAGTGCTCACCTTCGACACACTAGCGGGGGGCTCAGCTCCTACAATGAGCAGTTCTTC	CSAHLRHTSGGLSSYNEQFF
NA	TRBJ1-3	TRBV29-1	13	NA	TGCAGCGTTGTACAGAGCTCTGGAAACACCATATATTTT	CSVVQSSGNTIYF
NA	TRBJ2-3	TRBV12-3/TRBV12-4	15	NA	TGTGCCAGCAGTGTCCTCTTTCCAGTCACAGATACGCAGTATTTT	CASSVLFPVTDTQYF
TRBD2	TRBJ2-3	TRBV12-5	15	NA	TGTGCTAGTGGGCTAGCGGGGGGGGGCACAGATACGCAGTATTTT	CASGLAGGGTDTQYF
NA	TRBJ2-2	TRBV5-1	14	NA	TGCGCCAGCAGCGTCAGGGACTACACCGGGGAGCTGTTTTTT	CASSVRDYTGELFF
NA	TRBJ2-7	TRBV18	14	NA	TGTGCCAGCTCACCGTGGGTACCTAGGAACGAGCAGTACTTC	CASSPWVPRNEQYF
NA	TRBJ2-5	TRBV7-9	13	few	TGTGCCAGCAGCTCCCCTGGGGGAGAGACCCAGTACTTC	CASSSPGGETQYF
NA	TRBJ1-1	TRBV5-5	15	many	TGTGCCAGCAGGCCGCAACAGGCGATGAACACTGAAGCTTTCTTT	CASRPQQAMNTEAFF
NA	TRBJ2-5	TRBV9	14	NA	TGTGCCAGCAGCGTCGATCGAGGGTTAGTGACCCAGTACTTC	CASSVDRGLVTQYF
NA	TRBJ1-2	TRBV7-2	14	few	TGTGCCAGCAGCTTAGGGGTGGCAGGCAATGGCTACACCTTC	CASSLGVAGNGYTF
NA	TRBJ2-2	TRBV5-1	16	few	TGCGCCAGCAGCTTGGGAAGGGTGACGAACACCGGGGAGCTGTTTTTT	CASSLGRVTNTGELFF
TRBD1	TRBJ2-1	TRBV7-3	18	many	TGTGCCAGCAGCTTAAGACAGGGAAATGGTCTGATACCCAATGAGCAGTTCTTC	CASSLRQGNGLIPNEQFF
NA	TRBJ2-5	TRBV7-2	14	many	TGTGCCAGCAGCTTAGCGGCCTTAGCAGAGACCCAGTACTTC	CASSLAALAETQYF
NA	TRBJ1-3	TRBV6-2/TRBV6-3	14	many	TGTGCCAGCATCCTCGACAACTCTGGAAACACCATATATTTT	CASILDNSGNTIYF
TRBD1	TRBJ2-1	TRBV20-1	15	many	TGCAGTGCCGGGACAGGGGTATGGGGCTACAATGAGCAGTTCTTC	CSAGTGVWGYNEQFF
TRBD1	TRBJ2-1	TRBV5-1	15	many	TGCGCCAGCAGCTGGGGACAGACTACTTACAATGAGCAGTTCTTC	CASSWGQTTYNEQFF
TRBD1	TRBJ2-4	TRBV10-2	14	many	TGCGCCAGCAGTGAAGCAGGGGGCAAAAACATTCAGTACTTC	CASSEAGGKNIQYF
TRBD1	TRBJ1-2	TRBV7-2	16	many	TGTGCCAGCAGCCGCAGGACAGGGACTCCTAACTATGGCTACACCTTC	CASSRRTGTPNYGYTF
NA	TRBJ2-2	TRBV20-1	13	few	TGCAGTGCTTGGACCAGGAACACCGGGGAGCTGTTTTTT	CSAWTRNTGELFF
NA	TRBJ2-7	TRBV6-1	16	many	TGTGCCAGCAGTGCCTCAGGGACACCGACCTCCTACGAGCAGTACTTC	CASSASGTPTSYEQYF
TRBD1	TRBJ2-1	TRBV6-1	14	many	TGTGCCAGCCGCCGGGGACAGGCGAACAATGAGCAGTTCTTC	CASRRGQANNEQFF